The next 30 T cell receptor beta chains were all read from a single sample in a study of T cells in Graves' hyperthyroidism and ophthalmopathy (dated by TCRdb to about 2019). The library was prepared using multiplex PCR. TCRdb shows the sequencer as Illumina HiSeq 2000. Amplification of TCR beta CDR3 regions was carried out from RNA transcripts. A first-round RT-PCR of the TCR CDR3 used the HTBI primer set with the Qiagen OneStep RT-PCR kit. TCRdb reran the public reads through fastp at Q25 and MiXCR, keeping productive beta chains. Rows are unified per CDR3 protein, each entry keeping the most common DNA and genes. The sample table contains a few hundred thousand distinct CDR3 sequences; only one count was recorded for approximately 15% of them. Of the sample, 7.3% falls within the top ten clones. Specimen: blood. These receptors originate from a woman in her twenties or thirties with Graves' hyperthyroidism.

This clonotype has only a few counts. The chain is built from TRBV10-3 and TRBJ2-2; 12 bases match TRBD2. The V gene's germline CDR1 is ENHRY and CDR2 SYGVKD. The CDR3 is 16 amino acids. V was pared by 10 bases and J by 0 bases, with 6 bases of the junction left unmatched. The CDR3 DNA reads TGTGCCACCGGGACTAGCGGGCCAGCGAACACCGGGGAGCTGTTTTTT. Its protein product is CATGTSGPANTGELFF.

The V gene is TRBV14, the J gene TRBJ1-1, with D unclear. Germline V gene data show CDR1 as SGHDN and CDR2 as FVKESK. Trimming left V 0 bases short and J 5 bases short, with 13 bases between. The CDR3 covers 15 residues. CDR3 DNA sequence: TGTGCCAGCAGCCAAGATCCGGGTCTATTGACTGAAGCTTTCTTT. This translates into CASSQDPGLLTEAFF.

This clonotype was recorded many times. This rearrangement joins TRBV7-2 to TRBJ2-5; 12 bases align to TRBD2. The germline V gene encodes CDR1 SGHTA and CDR2 FQGNSA. The J segment lost 3 bases and the V segment lost 1 base, leaving 6 bases of the junction unmatched. This CDR3 region has 17 residues. CDR3: CASSLGPRLAGEETQYF. The CDR3 DNA is TGTGCCAGCAGCTTAGGTCCCCGACTAGCGGGAGAAGAGACCCAGTACTTC.

This clonotype was found a few times. A single base separates this from a much larger clone, so it may be a read error. V usage is TRBV10-3 and J usage is TRBJ1-2; D is unresolved. Germline CDR1 ENHRY, CDR2 SYGVKD. The ends were cut back, 7 bases at V and 4 bases at J, with 10 bases in the middle. The CDR3 runs to 12 residues. Written as DNA, the CDR3 is TGTGCCATCAATGATCCTGGCTATGGCTACACCTTC. Translated, it gives CAINDPGYGYTF.

This clonotype came up many times. V is TRBV12-3 or TRBV12-4 and J is TRBJ2-7, with unresolved D. This CDR3 is 15 amino acids long. With 2 bases removed from V and 4 bases from J, the gap between germline ends came to 15 bases. As DNA, the CDR3 is TGTGCCAGCAGTTTATCTAGGACGTATCCTTACGAGCAGTACTTC. This codes for CASSLSRTYPYEQYF.

This clonotype was counted a few times. The J gene is TRBJ2-3, the V gene TRBV4-1; 9 bases match TRBD1. V lost 6 bases and J lost 4; bases outside the gene matches: 8. Germline CDR1 and CDR2: MGHRA and YSYEKL. This CDR3 region has 15 residues. In DNA, the CDR3 is TGCGCCAGCAGTTCCGGGACAGGGTTAGCAGATACGCAGTATTTT. Protein sequence: CASSSGTGLADTQYF.

This clonotype was recorded at least ten times. The chain is built from TRBV20-1 and TRBJ2-1; 12 bases are shared with TRBD1. V dropped 3 bases and J dropped 8; count of bases not matched to a gene: 5. The germline V gene encodes CDR1 DFQATT and CDR2 SNEGSKA (reference sequence). CDR3 length equals 14 residues. CDR3 loop: CSARTGTGGYEQFF. CDR3 DNA: TGCAGTGCTAGGACCGGGACAGGGGGCTATGAGCAGTTCTTC.

This clonotype was seen just once. The V gene is TRBV7-2, the J gene TRBJ2-1; 7 bases match TRBD2. The V segment lost 6 bases and the J segment 8 bases; nucleotides outside the gene matches: 7. CDR3 length: 13 amino acids. Germline loops: CDR1 SGHTA, CDR2 FQGNSA. Here the CDR3 DNA reads TGTGCCAGCAGGACGAGGGGAGGGGATGAGCAGTTCTTC. Translating it yields CASRTRGGDEQFF.

Ten or more counts support this clonotype. The chain combines TRBV7-3 with TRBJ2-7, with D hard to call. Germline loops: CDR1 SGHTA, CDR2 FQGTGA. The CDR3 length is 15 residues. V was cut by 2 bases and J by 2 bases, with 13 bases left in between. CDR3 amino acids: CASSLSVGKAYEQYF. The CDR3 DNA is TGTGCCAGCAGCTTATCTGTGGGAAAGGCCTACGAGCAGTACTTC.

This clonotype came up a few times. The germline gene is not matched at one end of the junction; a read error may be the cause. This chain uses TRBV20-1 with TRBJ1-1; D may be TRBD1 (5 bases). CDR1 DFQATT and CDR2 SNEGSKA come from the germline V gene (reference sequence). The CDR3 consists of 13 residues. The CDR3 loop reads CSARALLGLEVFF. DNA for the CDR3: TGCAGTGCTAGAGCGTTACTGGGGCTTGAAGTTTTCTTT.

V gene TRBV7-3 combines with J gene TRBJ2-2; TRBD1 aligns across 8 bases. The CDR3 has 16 residues. Trimming took 2 bases from V and 7 from J; bases not matched to a gene: 9. Germline V gene sequence: CDR1 SGHTA, CDR2 FQGTGA. Here the CDR3 DNA reads TGTGCCAGCAGCTTAGCTGCCCGGACAGGGTTCGGGGAGCTGTTTTTT. Amino acid sequence: CASSLAARTGFGELFF.

V is TRBV5-1 and J is TRBJ2-5; D is unresolved. Trimming removed 1 base at V and 1 base at J, with 11 bases between. CDR1 and CDR2 from the germline V gene are SGHRS and YFSETQ. This CDR3 comprises 15 residues. This CDR3 reads CASSLRSVLQETQYF. The CDR3 nucleotides are TGCGCCAGCAGCTTGAGAAGTGTCCTCCAAGAGACCCAGTACTTC.

At least ten counts were recorded for this clonotype. The rearrangement uses TRBV20-1 and TRBJ2-5; the match to TRBD1 covers 9 bases. This CDR3 has 13 amino acids. Germline V gene sequence: CDR1 DFQATT, CDR2 SNEGSKA (reference sequence). J lost 4 bases, V lost 6 bases, and 6 bases had no gene match. CDR3: CSAHGTGRETQYF. The DNA for the CDR3 is TGCAGTGCCCACGGGACAGGGAGAGAGACCCAGTACTTC.

Regarding this clonotype: The DNA is omitted, as the CDR3 cannot be located on it reliably, and the CDR3 follows TCRdb's listing. This chain uses TRBV6-2 or TRBV6-3 with TRBJ2-2. The CDR3 is 13 residues long, counting both termini. CDR1 is MNHEY, CDR2 SVGEGT, per germline. CDR3: CASSSSWTGELFF.

This clonotype was detected ten times or more. The CDR3 reads CASSEQSESTDTQYF. The CDR3 DNA reads TGTGCCAGCAGTGAACAGAGCGAGAGCACAGATACGCAGTATTTT. V gene TRBV6-1 combines with J gene TRBJ2-3, with unresolved D. V was trimmed by 2 bases and J by 0 bases, leaving 9 bases between them. Germline values: CDR1 MNHNS, CDR2 SASEGT. The CDR3 runs 15 residues.

This chain joins TRBV6-6 and TRBJ2-4, with D uncertain. CDR1 is MNHNY, CDR2 SVGAGI, per germline (reference sequence). The CDR3 has 15 residues. V gave up 0 bases and J gave up 7 bases, with 13 bases separating them. The DNA of the CDR3 is TGTGCCAGCAGTTACTCGTTCACGGGCTCCAACATTCAGTACTTC. Translation gives CASSYSFTGSNIQYF.

There are a few counts of this clonotype. This sequence joins TRBV19 and TRBJ2-7; TRBD2 agrees at 10 bases. V was clipped by 4 bases and J by 2 bases; unmatched bases: 5. Germline V gene data show CDR1 as LNHDA and CDR2 as SQIVND (reference sequence). CDR3 size: 15 residues. The CDR3 DNA reads TGTGCCAGTAGTACTTCAGCGGGAGGGGCCTACGAGCAGTACTTC. As protein: CASSTSAGGAYEQYF.

The V gene is TRBV7-8, the J gene TRBJ2-3; TRBD2 matches 9 bases. Germline CDR1 reads SGHVS; CDR2 reads FQNEAQ. After removal of 4 bases from V and 4 bases from J, the junction contained 12 bases not matched to a gene. This CDR3 spans 17 amino acids. As DNA, the CDR3 is TGTGCCAGCAGCTCAGCAGTTAGCGGGAGTCCCGCAGATACGCAGTATTTT. Amino acids: CASSSAVSGSPADTQYF.

The chain is built from TRBV11-2 and TRBJ2-1, with TRBD2 identical over 7 bases. V dropped 4 bases and J dropped 6; count of bases not matched to a gene: 6. CDR1 is SGHAT, CDR2 FQNNGV, per germline. The CDR3 length is 14 residues. The CDR3 is CASSSTSFGNEQFF. In DNA form, the CDR3 reads TGTGCCAGCAGCTCGACTAGCTTCGGCAATGAGCAGTTCTTC.

V gene TRBV7-2 combines with J gene TRBJ2-1; D is uncertain. Trimming shortened V by 4 bases and J by 2 bases, and 18 bases separated the two germline ends. CDR1 is SGHTA, CDR2 FQGNSA, per germline. CDR3 length: 17 amino acids. The CDR3 DNA is TGTGCCAGCAGCTCAGCCACGGGCTCCCCGGCCTACAATGAGCAGTTCTTC. It yields the protein CASSSATGSPAYNEQFF. The full variable domain, with the rest looked up from reference TRBV7-2 and TRBJ2-1, is GAGVSQSPSNKVTEKGKDVELRCDPISGHTALYWYRQSLGQGLEFLIYFQGNSAPDKSGLPSDRFSAERTGGSVSTLTIQRTQQEDSAVYLCASSSATGSPAYNEQFFGPGTRLTVL.

This clonotype was seen at least ten times. CDR3 amino acids: CASSYLENTEAFF. The CDR3 DNA reads TGTGCCAGCAGTTACCTAGAGAACACTGAAGCTTTCTTT. The chain is built from TRBV6-6 and TRBJ1-1; no definite D call. V shed 2 bases and J shed 1 base, with 5 bases lying between them. This CDR3 is built from 13 residues. Germline lookup yields CDR1 MNHNY and CDR2 SVGAGI (reference sequence).

This clonotype was counted ten times or more. This chain joins TRBV3-1 and TRBJ2-7; TRBD2 matches at 10 bases. CDR1 and CDR2 (germline): LGHDT, YNNKEL (reference sequence). V dropped 0 bases and J dropped 4; count of bases not matched to a gene: 3. The CDR3 loop spans 15 amino acids. CDR3 nucleotides: TGTGCCAGCAGCCAAGATAGCGGGAGGACGTACGAGCAGTACTTC. Encoded protein: CASSQDSGRTYEQYF.

This clonotype was counted between two and nine times. This may stem from a read error, because a much larger clone lies one nucleotide away. J is TRBJ2-2 and V is TRBV28; D is uncertain. Trimming cost V 8 bases and J 4 bases, with 8 bases left between them. The germline V gene has CDR1 MDHEN and CDR2 SYDVKM. The CDR3 sequence is 12 residues long. Here the CDR3 DNA reads TGTGCCAGCGTCTCCTCCACCGGGGAGCTGTTTTTT. Its translation is CASVSSTGELFF.

This clonotype was detected ten times or more. This sequence joins TRBV7-9 and TRBJ2-1; 11 nucleotides line up with TRBD2. The CDR3 extends over 19 amino acids. In germline, CDR1 is SEHNR, CDR2 FQNEAQ (reference sequence). V lost 1 base and J lost 2; bases outside the gene matches: 10. The CDR3 DNA reads as TGTGCCAGCAGCTTAGTTAGCGGGAGGGACCGACGGACCTACAATGAGCAGTTCTTC. Protein sequence: CASSLVSGRDRRTYNEQFF.

Regarding this clonotype: This sequence may be a read error, since a much larger clone differs from it by one base. V is TRBV12-5 and J is TRBJ2-1; D unclear. Trimming took off 4 bases at V and 2 bases at J, with 12 bases between the two ends. The CDR3 totals 15 residues. Germline CDR1 is LGHNT and CDR2 is FRNRAP. DNA of the CDR3: TGTGCTAGTGGTTCATTAGGACGGACCTACAATGAGCAGTTCTTC. Translated, it gives CASGSLGRTYNEQFF.

In this sample, this clonotype turned up a few times. The chain uses TRBV3-1 and TRBJ2-1; D could derive from TRBD1 or TRBD2 (7 bases each). Trimming pared 3 bases from V and 7 bases from J, leaving 31 bases between. The germline gives CDR1 LGHDT, CDR2 YNNKEL (reference sequence). CDR3 length: 20 residues. Here the CDR3 DNA reads TGTGCCAGCAGCCATTCTTTCGGGGGGACAGCTACCCTAAGTGGGAATGAGCAGTTCTTC. This codes for CASSHSFGGTATLSGNEQFF.

This clonotype was recorded at least ten times. V gene TRBV20-1 combines with J gene TRBJ1-5; a weak D match, TRBD1 (5 bases). Trimming removed 6 bases at V and 5 bases at J, with 11 bases between. Germline V gives CDR1 DFQATT, CDR2 SNEGSKA (reference sequence). The length of the CDR3 is 12 residues. The CDR3 spells CSAPGGDQPQHF. As DNA, the CDR3 is TGCAGTGCCCCCGGGGGGGATCAGCCCCAGCATTTT.

V is TRBV19 and J is TRBJ2-7, with 9 bases fitting TRBD2. Trimming cost V 3 bases and J 6 bases; bases outside gene matches: 6. The CDR3 runs to 14 residues. Germline V gene sequence: CDR1 LNHDA, CDR2 SQIVND (reference sequence). The CDR3 protein is CASSMAGLAVEQYF. CDR3 nucleotides: TGTGCCAGTAGTATGGCGGGACTAGCAGTCGAGCAGTACTTC. Together with reference TRBV19 and TRBJ2-7, the CDR3 gives the full variable domain: DGGITQSPKYLFRKEGQNVTLSCEQNLNHDAMYWYRQDPGQGLRLIYYSQIVNDFQKGDIAEGYSVSREKKESFPLTVTSAQKNPTAFYLCASSMAGLAVEQYFGPGTRLTVT.

This clonotype came up many times. The chain combines TRBV27 with TRBJ2-1; TRBD2 matches 11 bases. In germline, CDR1 is MNHEY, CDR2 SMNVEV (reference sequence). V trimming: 5 bases; J trimming: 4 bases; junction bases outside the gene matches: 13. The CDR3 is made up of 18 amino acids. The CDR3 is CASSPLGTSGPSYNEQFF. The CDR3 DNA follows: TGTGCCAGCAGTCCATTAGGGACTAGCGGCCCTTCTTACAATGAGCAGTTCTTC.

This clonotype was recorded many times. V usage is TRBV7-8 and J usage is TRBJ2-2; 8 bases map to TRBD2. Germline CDR1 is SGHVS and CDR2 is FQNEAQ. The CDR3 runs to 14 residues. V trimming: 3 bases; J trimming: 4 bases; junction bases outside the gene matches: 1. The CDR3 region has the DNA TGTGCCAGCAGCTTCGGACTAGCCACCGGGGAGCTGTTTTTT. Amino acid sequence: CASSFGLATGELFF.